This record covers a single TCR beta chain. Its antigen is still unknown. TCRdb analysed the reads with MiXCR anew, one entry per CDR3 protein. Among under 130,000 distinct CDR3 sequences listed, under 45% were seen once. Germline loops: CDR1 DFQATT, CDR2 SNEGSKA (reference sequence). There are 14 residues in the CDR3. Trimming removed 5 bases at V and 1 base at J, with 14 bases between. These data come from a study of T cell repertoires in cytomegalovirus infection. Whole-study findings and limits: Across the ex vivo response, the dominant clonotypes were HLA-C-restricted CMV-specific TCR beta clonotypes.

The chain uses TRBV20-1 and TRBJ2-5; D remains ambiguous. The specimen comprised CD8+ T cells from cultured PBMCs, sampled from culture after CMV antigen stimulation. This TCR was sampled from a human donor in good health (CMV status not recorded). Some clones in this sample may be carry-over from other donors' samples. In nucleotides, the CDR3 is TGCAGTGCTTTTCCCCATTTCGGCCAAGAGACCCAGTACTTC. It is translated as CSAFPHFGQETQYF.